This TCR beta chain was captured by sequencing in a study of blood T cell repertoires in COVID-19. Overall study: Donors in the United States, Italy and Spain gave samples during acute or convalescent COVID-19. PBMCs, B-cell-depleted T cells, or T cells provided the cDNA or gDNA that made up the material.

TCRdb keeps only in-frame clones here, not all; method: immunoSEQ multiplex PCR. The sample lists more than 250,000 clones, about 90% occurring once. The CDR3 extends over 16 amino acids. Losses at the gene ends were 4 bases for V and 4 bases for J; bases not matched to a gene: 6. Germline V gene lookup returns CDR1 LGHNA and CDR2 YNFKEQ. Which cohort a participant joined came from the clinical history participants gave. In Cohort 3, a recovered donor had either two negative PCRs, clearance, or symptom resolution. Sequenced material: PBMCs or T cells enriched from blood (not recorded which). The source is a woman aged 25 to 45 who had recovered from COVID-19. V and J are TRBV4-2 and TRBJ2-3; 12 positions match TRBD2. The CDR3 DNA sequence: TGTGCCAGCAGCCTTCTAGCGGGGGGGCCCTCAGATACGCAGTATTTT. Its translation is CASSLLAGGPSDTQYF.